A selection of T cell receptor beta chains follows, all from one sample in a study of beta chain features in type 1 diabetes. The data were produced by immunoSEQ multiplex PCR, yet TCRdb's version contains in-frame clones alone and is incomplete. The repertoire has about 330,000 clones, about 11% of them found once; the top ten carry over 0.015%. The sequenced material came from naive CD4+ T cells from blood. These receptors originate from a woman aged 25 to 45 in good health. CDR3s include the opening cysteine and the closing phenylalanine or tryptophan. Fields, in order: clone size, D gene, J gene, V gene, CDR3 DNA, CDR3 protein. A D gene is named only where the DNA matches it firmly. Only some rows state a clone size, as once, few, many or a class for expanded clones.

size: .; D: .; J: TRBJ2-7; V: TRBV7-2; DNA: TGTGCCAGCAGTTACTCCTCAGCGGGTCCCCCCTACGAGCAGTACTTC; CDR3: CASSYSSAGPPYEQYF
size: .; D: TRBD2; J: TRBJ2-1; V: TRBV5-8; DNA: TGTGCCAGCAGCTTGGCCACGGCTAGCGGTTTCTACAATGAGCAGTTCTTC; CDR3: CASSLATASGFYNEQFF
size: few; D: TRBD1; J: TRBJ2-3; V: TRBV4-3; DNA: TGCGCCAGCAGCCAACAGACAGGGGTCAGCACAGATACGCAGTATTTT; CDR3: CASSQQTGVSTDTQYF
size: .; D: TRBD1; J: TRBJ1-1; V: TRBV6-6; DNA: TGTGCCAGCAGTTGGCGACAGGGGACAAACACTGAAGCTTTCTTT; CDR3: CASSWRQGTNTEAFF
size: .; D: .; J: TRBJ2-7; V: TRBV10-3; DNA: TGTGCCATCAGTGAGTCGACAGCCTCCTACGAGCAGTACTTC; CDR3: CAISESTASYEQYF
size: .; D: .; J: TRBJ2-1; V: TRBV11-3; DNA: TGTGCCAGCAGCTTAGTTTCATCCAATGAGCAGTTCTTC; CDR3: CASSLVSSNEQFF
size: few; D: .; J: TRBJ1-4; V: TRBV28; DNA: TGTGCCAGCAGGATAGACAGCGCAACTAATGAAAAACTGTTTTTT; CDR3: CASRIDSATNEKLFF
size: .; D: TRBD2; J: TRBJ2-5; V: TRBV5-1; DNA: TGCGCCAGCAGCCCGACTAGCGGGAGAGGGGAGACCCAGTACTTC; CDR3: CASSPTSGRGETQYF
size: few; D: .; J: TRBJ2-3; V: TRBV19; DNA: TGTGCCAGTAGTATCCGTCCCCCGGGATCTAGCACAGATACGCAGTATTTT; CDR3: CASSIRPPGSSTDTQYF
size: few; D: TRBD2; J: TRBJ2-1; V: TRBV28; DNA: TGTGCCAGCAGTAGCTCCGGGACTAGCGGAGGCCTCTACAATGAGCAGTTCTTC; CDR3: CASSSSGTSGGLYNEQFF
size: few; D: .; J: TRBJ2-3; V: TRBV18; DNA: TGTGCCAGCTCACCCTTAGAGACAGATACGCAGTATTTT; CDR3: CASSPLETDTQYF
size: .; D: .; J: TRBJ1-1; V: TRBV11-1; DNA: TGTGCCAGCAGCTTAGACGGGGTGGGTACTGAAGCTTTCTTT; CDR3: CASSLDGVGTEAFF
size: few; D: TRBD2; J: TRBJ2-1; V: TRBV7-3; DNA: TGTGCCAGCAGCTTAACTTGGACTAGCGGGGATGAGCAGTTCTTC; CDR3: CASSLTWTSGDEQFF
size: few; D: TRBD1; J: TRBJ1-1; V: TRBV5-4; DNA: TGTGCCAGCAGATACGGACAGGGCCTCAACACTGAAGCTTTCTTT; CDR3: CASRYGQGLNTEAFF
size: few; D: TRBD1; J: TRBJ2-2; V: TRBV19; DNA: TGTGCCAGTAGTATAGCGCCCTTGGGGACAGGAGACACCGGGGAGCTGTTTTTT; CDR3: CASSIAPLGTGDTGELFF
size: .; D: TRBD2; J: TRBJ2-1; V: TRBV28; DNA: TGTGCCAGCAGTACCCTAGCGGGACGAAACAATGAGCAGTTCTTC; CDR3: CASSTLAGRNNEQFF
size: once; D: .; J: TRBJ2-7; V: TRBV19; DNA: TGTGCCAGTAGTACCGCCACAGGGCACTCCTACGAGCAGTACTTC; CDR3: CASSTATGHSYEQYF
size: .; D: TRBD1; J: TRBJ1-5; V: TRBV9; DNA: TGTGCCAGGGAGGGGGCAAATGACCTGCAGGTTTATCAGCCCCAGCATTTT; CDR3: CAREGANDLQVYQPQHF
size: few; D: .; J: TRBJ2-5; V: TRBV11-2; DNA: TGTGCCAGCAGGCACCGGGGGGCAGGAGAAGAGACCCAGTACTTC; CDR3: CASRHRGAGEETQYF
size: .; D: .; J: TRBJ2-7; V: TRBV6-5; DNA: TGTGCCAGCAGCCAGGAGGGGACAGTCTACGAGCAGTACTTC; CDR3: CASSQEGTVYEQYF
size: .; D: .; J: TRBJ1-4; V: TRBV29-1; DNA: TGCAGCGTTAGGGTGGGGCGGGAAAAACTGTTTTTT; CDR3: CSVRVGREKLFF
size: many; D: .; J: TRBJ2-7; V: TRBV7-9; DNA: TGTGCCAGCAGCTCCGGACTGCTCTCCTACGAGCAGTACTTC; CDR3: CASSSGLLSYEQYF
size: .; D: .; J: TRBJ1-1; V: TRBV27; DNA: TGTGCCAGCAGTTTGCGAGAGAACACTGAAGCTTTCTTT; CDR3: CASSLRENTEAFF
size: few; D: .; J: TRBJ2-6; V: TRBV7-9; DNA: TGTGCCAGCAGCTTTCGGGGTTCATCTGGGGCCAACGTCCTGACTTTC; CDR3: CASSFRGSSGANVLTF
size: few; D: TRBD1; J: TRBJ2-2; V: TRBV19; DNA: TGTGCCAGTAGTATCCCGGGACAGGGCACCGGGGAGCTGTTTTTT; CDR3: CASSIPGQGTGELFF
size: few; D: TRBD1; J: TRBJ1-1; V: TRBV27; DNA: TGTGCCAGCAGTTTGGGACAGGGGAACACTGAAGCTTTCTTT; CDR3: CASSLGQGNTEAFF
size: .; D: TRBD2; J: TRBJ2-5; V: TRBV18; DNA: TGTGCCAGCTCAACTACGGGGGGAGGAGAGACCCAGTACTTC; CDR3: CASSTTGGGETQYF
size: .; D: .; J: TRBJ2-1; V: TRBV5-4; DNA: TGTGCCAGCAGCTTGGGAGGGACTGTGACCGGGAATGAGCAGTTCTTC; CDR3: CASSLGGTVTGNEQFF
size: .; D: TRBD1; J: TRBJ2-1; V: TRBV6-5; DNA: TGTGCCGTACTTCGGGACAGATCCTACAATGAGCAGTTCTTC; CDR3: CAVLRDRSYNEQFF
size: few; D: TRBD2; J: TRBJ2-1; V: TRBV10-3; DNA: TGTGCCATCAGGGGGACTAGCGGAGAGCAGTTCTTC; CDR3: CAIRGTSGEQFF
size: few; D: TRBD2; J: TRBJ2-7; V: TRBV18; DNA: TGTGCCAGCTCACCAGGGCTAGCGGGAACCTACGAGCAGTACTTC; CDR3: CASSPGLAGTYEQYF
size: .; D: .; J: TRBJ1-2; V: TRBV29-1; DNA: TGCAGCGTTGCCAGGCCTAACTATGGCTACACCTTC; CDR3: CSVARPNYGYTF
size: .; D: TRBD2; J: TRBJ2-5; V: TRBV30; DNA: TGTGCCTGGAGTTCACTAGCGGGAGTTCAAGAGACCCAGTACTTC; CDR3: CAWSSLAGVQETQYF
size: few; D: .; J: TRBJ2-3; V: TRBV19; DNA: TGTGCCAGTAGTATACTTCGCACAGATACGCAGTATTTT; CDR3: CASSILRTDTQYF
size: .; D: TRBD1; J: TRBJ1-1; V: TRBV27; DNA: TGTGCCAGCAGTTTCCGACAGGGGGTGAACACTGAAGCTTTCTTT; CDR3: CASSFRQGVNTEAFF
size: .; D: .; J: TRBJ2-5; V: TRBV29-1; DNA: TGCAGCTCGGACATAAATAACCAAGAGACCCAGTACTTC; CDR3: CSSDINNQETQYF
size: few; D: .; J: TRBJ2-1; V: TRBV29-1; DNA: TGCAGCGTTGATGCCGGTGAGCAGTTCTTC; CDR3: CSVDAGEQFF
size: .; D: .; J: TRBJ2-2; V: TRBV29-1; DNA: TGCAGCGTTGAAAGGCTAGATAACTGGACCGGGGAGCTGTTTTTT; CDR3: CSVERLDNWTGELFF
size: few; D: .; J: TRBJ2-7; V: TRBV11-2; DNA: TGTGCCAGCAGCCCGAAAGCAGAGCAGTACTTC; CDR3: CASSPKAEQYF
size: few; D: .; J: TRBJ1-4; V: TRBV18; DNA: TGTGCCAGCTCACCCGGACAGAGAACTAATGAAAAACTGTTTTTT; CDR3: CASSPGQRTNEKLFF
size: .; D: .; J: TRBJ1-2; V: TRBV28; DNA: TGTGCCAGCAGTTTATCAGGGGCCGGTGGCTACACCTTC; CDR3: CASSLSGAGGYTF
size: few; D: .; J: TRBJ1-2; V: TRBV7-9; DNA: TGTGCCAGCAGCTTAGCGCCAGGGGATGGCTACACCTTC; CDR3: CASSLAPGDGYTF
size: .; D: TRBD1; J: TRBJ2-7; V: TRBV7-3; DNA: TGTGCCAGCAGCTTGACCGGGACAGCCTACGAGCAGTACTTC; CDR3: CASSLTGTAYEQYF
size: .; D: .; J: TRBJ2-1; V: TRBV6-1; DNA: TGTGCCAGCAGTCCCACGTACCGGGACTTGCAGTTCTTC; CDR3: CASSPTYRDLQFF
size: few; D: .; J: TRBJ1-2; V: TRBV28; DNA: TGTGCCAGCAGAAAAGGGGGTAGGGGCTACACCTTC; CDR3: CASRKGGRGYTF
size: few; D: .; J: TRBJ2-1; V: TRBV28; DNA: TGTGCCAGCAGTTTATACGGGACTGTCATAAATGAGCAGTTCTTC; CDR3: CASSLYGTVINEQFF
size: few; D: TRBD1; J: TRBJ1-5; V: TRBV19; DNA: TGTGCCAGTAGGGGGGACAGGGCTAGCAATCAGCCCCAGCATTTT; CDR3: CASRGDRASNQPQHF
size: .; D: TRBD1; J: TRBJ1-1; V: TRBV6-5; DNA: TGTGCCAGCAAACCAGACAGGGGTGGGACTGAAGCTTTCTTT; CDR3: CASKPDRGGTEAFF
size: few; D: .; J: TRBJ2-5; V: TRBV30; DNA: TGTGCCTGGACCAGGGGGGCTGGGACCCAGTACTTC; CDR3: CAWTRGAGTQYF
size: .; D: TRBD2; J: TRBJ2-7; V: TRBV29-1; DNA: TGCAGCGCTGTTAGCGGGGATCCCTCCTACGAGCAGTACTTC; CDR3: CSAVSGDPSYEQYF